The clone carrying this T cell receptor beta chain was found once. These data are taken from a study of blood T cell repertoires in COVID-19. Study as a whole: The samples span acute and convalescent COVID-19 from the United States, Italy and Spain. PBMCs, B-cell-depleted T cells, or T cells provided the cDNA or gDNA that made up the material.

Clinical histories supplied by participants themselves formed the basis of cohort assignment. This CDR3 contains 12 residues. Germline V gene data show CDR1 as KGHSH and CDR2 as LQKENI. V was pared by 3 bases and J by 6 bases, with 9 bases between. The data were produced by immunoSEQ multiplex PCR, yet TCRdb's version contains in-frame clones alone and is incomplete. The sample has about 400,000 clones, roughly 90% seen once. Material for sequencing was PBMCs or T cells enriched from blood (not recorded which). This chain connects TRBV18 to TRBJ2-7; D is possibly TRBD2 (5 bases). This sequence was found in a woman aged 35 to 49 with acute COVID-19. The CDR3 DNA reads as TGTGCCAGCTCACCCCGGGGTTCCGAGCAGTACTTC. Translated, it gives CASSPRGSEQYF.